The entry below describes one T cell receptor beta chain. The V gene end was trimmed by 0 bases and the J gene end by 4 bases; junction bases not matched to a gene: 5. The CDR3 length is 15 residues. CDR1 and CDR2 (germline): SGHDT, YYEEEE. This record comes from a study of blood T cell repertoires in COVID-19. Per the authors' pipeline: It was from reference gene primer amplification that nucleated cell counts were estimated. Clones were read by immunoSEQ multiplex PCR, and TCRdb kept only the in-frame ones, dropping some. That table supplies the V and J calls and clone size; D and trimming were determined from the DNA. The sample shows more than 150,000 clones, more than 85% of them seen only once. Participants had their cohort set by participant-reported clinical history.

The chain links TRBV5-6 to TRBJ2-5; 8 bases are shared with TRBD2. The clonotype comes from a woman aged 45-59 years who had recovered from COVID-19. Sequences were obtained from PBMCs or T cells enriched from blood (not recorded which). The CDR3 DNA sequence: TGTGCCAGCAGCTTGGCCCCCGGGAGGGGAGAGACCCAGTACTTC. Its translation: CASSLAPGRGETQYF. The entire variable domain, with the rest obtained from reference TRBV5-6 and TRBJ2-5, is as follows: DAGVTQSPTHLIKTRGQQVTLRCSPKSGHDTVSWYQQALGQGPQFIFQYYEEEERQRGNFPDRFSGHQFPNYSSELNVNALLLGDSALYLCASSLAPGRGETQYFGPGTRLLVL.